The T cell receptor (beta chain) under discussion was sequenced for a study of human T cells and chemical hapten exposure. At the level of the study: Readings were taken at 6 days from patch tests that had applied 0.01% DPC to the upper back. Small discrepancies in pooled library volume mainly accounted for the varying TCR yields per sample. Study findings and constraints: The study found that DPC sensitization did not change TCRs above 1 in 1000 frequency.

The sample holds one count of this clonotype. Its specificity is not known. Sample time point: patch test 3, about 24 weeks after DPC sensitization. Regarding treatment: therapeutic diphenylcyclopropenone sensitization with weekly scalp DPC. Patches went on only after blood had been drawn each time. MiXCR, applied by TCRdb to the RACE reads, yields one record per CDR3 protein. The table includes around 150,000 distinct CDR3 sequences, about 27% detected once. The CDR3 totals 13 residues. Germline values: CDR1 SGDLS, CDR2 YYNGEE. V was pared by 0 bases and J by 0 bases, with 1 base between. The source material was whole blood, sampled in connection with sensitization to the hapten diphenylcyclopropenone (DPC). The receptor comes from a woman between 18 and 30 years old with alopecia areata. Some clones in this sample may be carry-over from other donors' samples. The J gene is TRBJ1-3, the V gene TRBV9, with D uncertain. CDR3 bases: TGTGCCAGCAGCGTAGACTCTGGAAACACCATATATTTT. It yields the protein CASSVDSGNTIYF.